The 9 T cell receptor beta chains reported below all come from one sample, sequenced in a study of blood T cells in healthy people across ages. Together with a sample-barcoded 5' primer, a J-beta primer mix was included in a second PCR lasting about 6 to 11 cycles. TCRdb analysed the 5' RACE reads with MiXCR anew, one entry per CDR3 protein. Among over a million distinct CDR3 sequences listed, 20% to 25% were seen once. In addition, the sample was reused for a study of T cells of mothers and their children.

Sequencing was carried out using blood. These receptor sequences come from a girl aged 2 to 10 in good health.

This clonotype was observed a few times. The CDR3 protein is CSVRGIYSGANVLTF. The CDR3, as DNA: TGCAGCGTTAGGGGAATATACTCTGGGGCCAACGTCCTGACTTTC. The chain uses TRBV29-1 and TRBJ2-6; weak D call: TRBD1 (5 bases). CDR3 length: 15 amino acids. The V end lost 5 bases, the J end lost 0 bases, and 11 bases lay between the germline ends. Germline V CDR1 and CDR2: SQVTM, ANQGSEA.

The genes are TRBV20-1 and TRBJ2-5; tentatively, D is TRBD2 (5 bases). The DNA end is more similar to TRBJ2-7, so the J call may be wrong. The CDR3 has 17 amino acids. The V gene's germline CDR1 is DFQATT and CDR2 SNEGSKA (reference sequence). For the CDR3, the DNA is TGCAGTGCTAGAGATATATGGCAGCTTTCAGACGGGGACGAGCAGTACTTC. It is translated as CSARDIWQLSDGDEQYF.

This clonotype was seen more than once but under ten times. The chain couples TRBV4-1 to TRBJ2-5; D may be TRBD2 (5 bases). The V end was cut by 0 bases, the J end by 1 base, with 15 bases between. This CDR3 comprises 17 residues. The germline V gene has CDR1 MGHRA and CDR2 YSYEKL. The CDR3 sequence: CASSQDSAASFQETQYF. The CDR3 DNA sequence: TGCGCCAGCAGCCAAGATTCAGCGGCTAGCTTCCAAGAGACCCAGTACTTC.

The chain uses TRBV5-6 and TRBJ1-1; possibly TRBD1 for D (6 bases). This CDR3 comprises 14 residues. Germline V CDR1 and CDR2: SGHDT, YYEEEE. Between the trimmed V and J ends, which lost 0 bases and 7 bases, there was a span of 13 bases. The CDR3 bases are TGTGCCAGCAGCTTGGGGGCAGGGGCTAATGAAGCTTTCTTT. Amino acids: CASSLGAGANEAFF.

This rearrangement joins TRBV12-3 or TRBV12-4 to TRBJ2-6; D may match TRBD1 or TRBD2 (5 bases each). The CDR3 length is 17 residues. Trimming cost V 0 bases and J 0 bases, with 9 bases left between them. CDR3: CASSLARDHSGANVLTF. As DNA, the CDR3 is TGTGCCAGCAGTTTAGCCAGGGACCACTCTGGGGCCAACGTCCTGACTTTC.

This clonotype was observed a few times. This rearrangement joins TRBV7-9 to TRBJ1-2; D ambiguous. The germline V gene has CDR1 SEHNR and CDR2 FQNEAQ (reference sequence). V gave up 5 bases and J gave up 5 bases, with 12 bases separating them. This CDR3 spans 13 amino acids. The CDR3: CASSDPNGYGYTF. The CDR3 region has the DNA TGTGCCAGCAGCGATCCTAATGGGTATGGCTACACCTTC.

This clonotype has at least ten counts. The rearrangement uses TRBV9 and TRBJ2-2; D gene uncertain. The CDR3 loop spans 13 amino acids. CDR1 is SGDLS, CDR2 YYNGEE, per germline. Trimming left V 0 bases short and J 5 bases short, with 5 bases between. CDR3 protein: CASSVEGTGELFF. For the CDR3, the DNA is TGTGCCAGCAGCGTAGAAGGGACCGGGGAGCTGTTTTTT.

This clonotype was seen many times. The genes are TRBV28 and TRBJ2-7; 8 bases match TRBD1. CDR1 is MDHEN and CDR2 is SYDVKM in the germline V gene. This CDR3 spans 12 amino acids. V shed 2 bases and J 6 bases; nucleotides not matched to a gene: 0. Here the CDR3 reads CASSLTGGEQYF. The CDR3 region has the DNA TGTGCCAGCAGTTTAACAGGGGGCGAGCAGTACTTC.

This sequence joins TRBV5-6 and TRBJ2-7, with 7 nucleotides matching TRBD1. This CDR3 is built from 15 residues. Unmatched junction bases numbered 7, after V lost 1 base and J lost 3 bases. Per the germline V gene, CDR1 is SGHDT and CDR2 is YYEEEE. CDR3 amino acids: CASSLPGTVDYEQYF. In DNA form, the CDR3 reads TGTGCCAGCAGCTTGCCTGGGACAGTAGACTACGAGCAGTACTTC.